This TCR beta chain is from a study of blood T cell repertoires in COVID-19. The repertoire was sequenced with immunoSEQ multiplex PCR; TCRdb's copy has only in-frame clones and lacks some. The sample holds about 250,000 clones; 65% to 80% are singletons and the top ten take 3% to 4%. Trimming removed 5 bases at V and 4 bases at J, with 17 bases between. CDR1 is SGHTA and CDR2 is FQGTGA in the germline V gene. CDR3 length: 15 amino acids. This receptor was identified in a woman aged 40 to 50 with active or convalescent COVID-19. The sequencing sample was made of peripheral blood. The chain links TRBV7-3 to TRBJ1-2; D might be TRBD1 (5 bases). The CDR3 region has the DNA TGTGCCAGCAGCCGAGGCCCGGCAGGGCTCTATGGCTACACCTTC. Protein product: CASSRGPAGLYGYTF.